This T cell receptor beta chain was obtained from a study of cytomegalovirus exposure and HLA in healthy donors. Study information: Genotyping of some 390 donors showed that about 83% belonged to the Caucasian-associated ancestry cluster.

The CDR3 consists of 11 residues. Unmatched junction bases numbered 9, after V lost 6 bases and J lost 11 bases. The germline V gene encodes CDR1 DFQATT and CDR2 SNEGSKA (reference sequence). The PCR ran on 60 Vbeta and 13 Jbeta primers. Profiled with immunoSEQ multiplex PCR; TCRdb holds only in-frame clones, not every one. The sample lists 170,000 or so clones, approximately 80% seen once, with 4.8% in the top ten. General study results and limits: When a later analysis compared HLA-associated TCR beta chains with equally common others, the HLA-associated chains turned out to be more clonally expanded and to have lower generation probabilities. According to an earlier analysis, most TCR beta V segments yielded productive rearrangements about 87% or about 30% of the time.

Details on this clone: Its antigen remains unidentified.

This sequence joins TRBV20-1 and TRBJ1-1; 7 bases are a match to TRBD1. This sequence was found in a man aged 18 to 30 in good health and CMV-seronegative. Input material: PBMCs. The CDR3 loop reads CSARTGFEAFF. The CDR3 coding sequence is TGCAGTGCCAGGACAGGATTTGAGGCTTTCTTT.